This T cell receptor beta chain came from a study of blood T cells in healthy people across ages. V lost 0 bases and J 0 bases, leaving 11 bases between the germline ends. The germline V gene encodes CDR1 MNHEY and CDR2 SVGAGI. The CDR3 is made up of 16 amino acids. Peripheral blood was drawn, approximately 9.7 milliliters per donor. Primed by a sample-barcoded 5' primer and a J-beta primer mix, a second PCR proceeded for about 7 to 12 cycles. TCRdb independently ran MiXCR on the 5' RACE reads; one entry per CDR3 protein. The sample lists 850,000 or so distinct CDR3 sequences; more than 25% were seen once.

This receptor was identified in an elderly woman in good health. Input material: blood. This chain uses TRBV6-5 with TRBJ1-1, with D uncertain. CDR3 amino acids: CASSYSNLRLNTEAFF. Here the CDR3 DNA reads TGTGCCAGCAGTTACTCGAATCTCAGGCTGAACACTGAAGCTTTCTTT.